One sample yielded the 16 T cell receptor beta chains listed below, sequenced in a study of blood T cells in healthy people across ages. It was with a sample-barcoded 5' primer and a J-beta primer mix that a second PCR of roughly 7 to 12 cycles was run. TCRdb re-called the 5' RACE reads with MiXCR, one entry per CDR3 protein. The table records approximately 800,000 distinct CDR3 sequences, around 62% of them present only once. Sequencing was done on a sample of blood. Receptors originate from a man aged 25 to 40 in good health.

This clonotype was detected a few times. V gene TRBV4-3 combines with J gene TRBJ2-1; 7 positions match TRBD1. From germline, CDR1 is LGHNA and CDR2 YSLEER. V was clipped by 0 bases and J by 10 bases; unmatched bases: 6. The CDR3 runs to 14 residues. The CDR3 coding sequence is TGCGCCAGCAGCCAAGAGTCTAGAGGGGGCGAGCAGTTCTTC. The encoded protein is CASSQESRGGEQFF.

The chain uses TRBV25-1 and TRBJ2-7; D not certain. The J call may be mistaken, given a closer DNA end match to TRBJ2-5. Per germline, CDR1 MGHDK and CDR2 SYGVNS. CDR3 length: 14 residues. The CDR3 reads CASSESDGLETQYF. The CDR3 DNA is TGTGCCAGCAGTGAGTCGGACGGCCTAGAGACCCAGTACTTC.

The gene calls are TRBV7-8 and TRBJ2-7; tentative D call: TRBD2 (5 bases). The germline CDR1 and CDR2 sequences are SGHVS and FQNEAQ. Trimming stripped 1 base from V and 2 bases from J, with 9 bases between. The CDR3 loop spans 14 amino acids. The CDR3 sequence is CASSLDGMTYEQYF. DNA for the CDR3: TGTGCCAGCAGCTTAGACGGGATGACCTACGAGCAGTACTTC.

The table lists this clonotype with a count of one. Germline is not matched at one junction end, which may reflect a read error. The chain combines TRBV6-5 with TRBJ2-1; weak D call: TRBD2 (5 bases). Germline CDR1 and CDR2: MNHEY and SVGAGI. This CDR3 region has 16 residues. The CDR3 nucleotides are TGTGCCAGCAGTTACATCATGGGGAGCACCTACAACGAGCAGTTCTTC. Its protein product is CASSYIMGSTYNEQFF.

This clonotype was found many times. The chain has TRBV7-2 and TRBJ2-7; unclear D gene. Germline CDR1 reads SGHTA; CDR2 reads FQGNSA. V was clipped by 0 bases and J by 3 bases, with 12 bases between them. The CDR3 is 15 amino acids. The CDR3 reads CASSLAPGQFYEQYF. CDR3 nucleotide sequence: TGTGCCAGCAGCTTAGCGCCGGGCCAGTTCTACGAGCAGTACTTC.

The gene calls are TRBV2 and TRBJ1-2, with 8 bases matching TRBD1. After removal of 6 bases from V and 6 bases from J, the junction contained 3 bases not matched to a gene. The germline CDR1 and CDR2 sequences are SNHLY and FYNNEI. The CDR3 has 12 residues. This chain's CDR3 is CASRTGGNGYTF. The CDR3 nucleotides read TGTGCCAGCAGAACAGGGGGGAATGGCTACACCTTC.

In its sample, this clonotype was seen a few times. V is TRBV29-1 and J is TRBJ2-3; D not resolved. The length of the CDR3 is 13 residues. The V end lost 6 bases, the J end lost 0 bases, and 10 bases lay between the germline ends. CDR1 SQVTM and CDR2 ANQGSEA come from the germline V gene. As DNA, the CDR3 is TGCAGCGTCGTAACAGCGAGCACAGATACGCAGTATTTT. This sequence encodes CSVVTASTDTQYF.

The rearrangement uses TRBV29-1 and TRBJ1-4; D not resolved. V was shortened by 7 bases and J by 0 bases, with 12 bases between the two germline ends. This CDR3 contains 14 residues. Germline V gives CDR1 SQVTM, CDR2 ANQGSEA. Here the CDR3 reads CSGAGGATNEKLFF. CDR3 sequence (DNA): TGCAGCGGTGCAGGTGGCGCAACTAATGAAAAACTGTTTTTT.

This clonotype showed up just a few times. Here the CDR3 reads CASSPKRVLAAVYNEQFF. The CDR3, as DNA: TGTGCCAGCAGCCCGAAGAGGGTCCTAGCGGCCGTCTACAATGAGCAGTTCTTC. This chain connects TRBV7-2 to TRBJ2-1; 7 bases match TRBD2. CDR1 SGHTA and CDR2 FQGNSA come from the germline V gene. This CDR3 region has 18 residues. V dropped 5 bases and J dropped 3; count of bases not matched to a gene: 16.

V gene TRBV20-1 combines with J gene TRBJ2-7; maybe TRBD1 (5 bases). Germline V gives CDR1 DFQATT, CDR2 SNEGSKA (reference sequence). Trimming removed 2 bases from V and 7 bases from J, with 18 bases in between. This CDR3 spans 14 amino acids. The CDR3 protein is CSARSFRANNEQYF. CDR3 DNA: TGCAGTGCTAGATCGTTCAGGGCTAACAATGAGCAGTACTTC.

V is TRBV20-1 and J is TRBJ1-6; D uncertain. V dropped 6 bases and J dropped 6 bases, with 15 bases sitting between them. This CDR3 contains 14 residues. Per the germline V gene, CDR1 is DFQATT and CDR2 is SNEGSKA (reference sequence). The CDR3, as DNA: TGCAGTGCGGGAGAGCCAGAGGGTAATTCACCCCTCCACTTT. It specifies CSAGEPEGNSPLHF.

CDR3 in amino acids: CASSPWTATSTDTQYF. CDR3 in DNA: TGTGCCAGCAGTCCTTGGACCGCGACAAGCACAGATACGCAGTATTTT. The rearrangement joins TRBV6-1 to TRBJ2-3, with D unresolved. Deletions cut 5 bases from V and 0 bases from J, with 15 bases between. Germline loops: CDR1 MNHNS, CDR2 SASEGT. This CDR3 spans 16 amino acids.

Of note for this clonotype: Given a much more abundant clone one base away, this may be a read error. V usage is TRBV12-3 or TRBV12-4 and J usage is TRBJ2-3; D not resolved. This CDR3 is 15 amino acids long. CDR3 sequence: CGSSFGTVGTDTQYF. The CDR3 DNA sequence: TGTGGCAGCAGTTTTGGAACAGTGGGGACAGATACGCAGTATTTT.

This clonotype was counted a single time. The junction does not match germline at one end; this may be a read error. The chain links TRBV12-3 or TRBV12-4 to TRBJ1-1, with D perhaps matching TRBD1 (6 bases). The CDR3 runs to 12 residues. The CDR3 loop is CAGSYRDTEAFF. In DNA, the CDR3 is TGTGCCGGCAGCTACAGGGACACTGAAGCTTTCTTT.

J is TRBJ2-6 and V is TRBV4-2; TRBD2 matches 7 bases. Per the germline V gene, CDR1 is LGHNA and CDR2 is YNFKEQ. V lost 1 base and J lost 0; bases outside the gene matches: 3. The CDR3 is 17 residues long. The CDR3 protein is CASSQGGDYSGANVLTF. CDR3 DNA sequence: TGTGCCAGCAGCCAAGGGGGGGACTACTCTGGGGCCAACGTCCTGACTTTC.

The chain employs TRBV4-3 and TRBJ2-1, with TRBD1 matching 10 bases. Per germline, CDR1 LGHNA and CDR2 YSLEER. Unmatched junction bases numbered 4, after V lost 1 base and J lost 4 bases. The CDR3 contains 16 residues. The DNA for the CDR3 is TGCGCCAGCAGCCAAGCGACAGGGGGCAAATACAATGAGCAGTTCTTC. It is translated as CASSQATGGKYNEQFF.